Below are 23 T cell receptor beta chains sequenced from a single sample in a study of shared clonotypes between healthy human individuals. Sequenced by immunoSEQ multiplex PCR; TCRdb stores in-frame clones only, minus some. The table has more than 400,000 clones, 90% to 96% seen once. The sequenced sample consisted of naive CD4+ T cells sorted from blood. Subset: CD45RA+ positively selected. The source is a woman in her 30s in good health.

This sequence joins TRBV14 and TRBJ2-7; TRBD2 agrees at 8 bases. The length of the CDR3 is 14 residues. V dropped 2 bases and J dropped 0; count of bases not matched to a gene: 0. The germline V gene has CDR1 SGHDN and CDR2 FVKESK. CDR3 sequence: CASSQLAGSYEQYF. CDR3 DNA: TGTGCCAGCAGCCAACTAGCGGGCTCCTACGAGCAGTACTTC.

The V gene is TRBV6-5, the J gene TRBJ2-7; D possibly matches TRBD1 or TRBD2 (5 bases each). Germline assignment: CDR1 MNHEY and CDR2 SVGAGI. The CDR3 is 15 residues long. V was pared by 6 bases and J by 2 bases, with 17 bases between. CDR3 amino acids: CASSKTPGTAYEQYF. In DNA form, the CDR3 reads TGTGCCAGCAGCAAAACCCCCGGGACGGCCTACGAGCAGTACTTC.

DNA of the CDR3: TGTGCCAGTCCCTTCCCAGCCAGGGCGAACACCGGGGAGCTGTTTTTT. This translates into CASPFPARANTGELFF. The chain joins TRBV19 to TRBJ2-2; weak D call: TRBD1 (5 bases). CDR1 is LNHDA, CDR2 SQIVND, per germline (reference sequence). This CDR3 region has 16 residues. V was pared by 8 bases and J by 0 bases, with 16 bases between.

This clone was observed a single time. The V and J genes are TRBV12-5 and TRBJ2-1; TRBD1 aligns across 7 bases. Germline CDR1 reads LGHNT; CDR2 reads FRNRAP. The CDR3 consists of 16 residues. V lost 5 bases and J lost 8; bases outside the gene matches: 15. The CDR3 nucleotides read TGTGCTAGTGGTAGCGACAGGGCCCCGCCGGGGCATGAGCAGTTCTTC. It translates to CASGSDRAPPGHEQFF.

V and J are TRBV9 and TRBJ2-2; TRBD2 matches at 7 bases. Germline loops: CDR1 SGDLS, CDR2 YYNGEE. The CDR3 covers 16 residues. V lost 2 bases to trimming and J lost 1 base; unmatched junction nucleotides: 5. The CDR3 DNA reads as TGTGCCAGCAGCGTTCGACTAGCCCAGAACACCGGGGAGCTGTTTTTT. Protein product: CASSVRLAQNTGELFF.

The CDR3 region has the DNA TGTGCCAGCAGTTTACCTCCCGGGGGCTACACCTTC. Amino acid sequence: CASSLPPGGYTF. The gene calls are TRBV28 and TRBJ1-2; D not certain. This CDR3 is 12 amino acids long. V lost 2 bases and J lost 8, with 9 bases in between. Germline CDR1 MDHEN, CDR2 SYDVKM.

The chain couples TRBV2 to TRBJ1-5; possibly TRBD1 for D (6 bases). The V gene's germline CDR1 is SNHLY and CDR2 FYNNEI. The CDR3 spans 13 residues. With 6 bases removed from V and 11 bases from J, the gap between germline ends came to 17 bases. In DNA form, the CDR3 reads TGTGCCAGCAGGGGGGCCGCCATAGGGTCCCAGCATTTT. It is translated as CASRGAAIGSQHF.

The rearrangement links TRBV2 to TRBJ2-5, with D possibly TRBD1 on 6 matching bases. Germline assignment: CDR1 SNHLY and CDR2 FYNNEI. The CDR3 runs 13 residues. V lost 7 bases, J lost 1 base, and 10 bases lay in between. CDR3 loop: CASKLDSQETQYF. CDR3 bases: TGTGCCAGCAAATTGGACAGCCAAGAGACCCAGTACTTC.

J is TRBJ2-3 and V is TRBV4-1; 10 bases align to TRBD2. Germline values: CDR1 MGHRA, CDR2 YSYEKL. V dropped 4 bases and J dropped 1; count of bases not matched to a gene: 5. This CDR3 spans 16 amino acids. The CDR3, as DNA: TGCGCCAGCAGCCGACCACTAGCGGGGCGCACAGATACGCAGTATTTT. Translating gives CASSRPLAGRTDTQYF.

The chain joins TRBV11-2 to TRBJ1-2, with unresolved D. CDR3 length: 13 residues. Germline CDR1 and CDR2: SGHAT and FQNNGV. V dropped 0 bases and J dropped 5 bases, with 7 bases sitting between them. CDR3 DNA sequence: TGTGCCAGCAGCTTAGAACCGGGTTATGGCTACACCTTC. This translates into CASSLEPGYGYTF.

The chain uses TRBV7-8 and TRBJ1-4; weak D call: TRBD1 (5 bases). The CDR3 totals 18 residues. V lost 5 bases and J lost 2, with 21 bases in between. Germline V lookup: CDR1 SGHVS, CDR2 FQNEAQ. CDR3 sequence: CASSPFKGRGVTNEKLFF. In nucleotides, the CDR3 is TGTGCCAGCAGCCCGTTTAAGGGGAGGGGTGTTACTAATGAAAAACTGTTTTTT.

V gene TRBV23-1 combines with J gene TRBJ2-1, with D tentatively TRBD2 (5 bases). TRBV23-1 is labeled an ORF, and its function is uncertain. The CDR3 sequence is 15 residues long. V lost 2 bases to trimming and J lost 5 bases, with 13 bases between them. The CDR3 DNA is TGCGCCAGCAGTCAAAGGGAGTACCCACACAATGAGCAGTTCTTC. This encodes CASSQREYPHNEQFF.

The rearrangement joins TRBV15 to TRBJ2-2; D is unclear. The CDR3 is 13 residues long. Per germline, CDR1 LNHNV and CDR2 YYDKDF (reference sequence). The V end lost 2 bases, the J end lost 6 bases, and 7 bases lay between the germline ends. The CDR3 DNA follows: TGTGCCACCAGCAGAAAGGACGCCGGGGAGCTGTTTTTT. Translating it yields CATSRKDAGELFF.

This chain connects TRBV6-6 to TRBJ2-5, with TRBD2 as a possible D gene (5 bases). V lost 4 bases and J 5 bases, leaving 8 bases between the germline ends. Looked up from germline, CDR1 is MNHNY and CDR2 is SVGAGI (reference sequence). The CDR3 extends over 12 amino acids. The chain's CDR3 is CASSLSGETQYF. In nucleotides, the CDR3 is TGTGCCAGCAGTTTGTCGGGGGAGACCCAGTACTTC.

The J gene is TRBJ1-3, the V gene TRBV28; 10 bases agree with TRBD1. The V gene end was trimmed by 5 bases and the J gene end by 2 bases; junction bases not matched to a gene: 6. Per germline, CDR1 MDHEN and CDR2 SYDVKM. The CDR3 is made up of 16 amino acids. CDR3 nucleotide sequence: TGTGCCAGCAGTCAACCGGGACAGGGGACTGGAAACACCATATATTTT. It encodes CASSQPGQGTGNTIYF.

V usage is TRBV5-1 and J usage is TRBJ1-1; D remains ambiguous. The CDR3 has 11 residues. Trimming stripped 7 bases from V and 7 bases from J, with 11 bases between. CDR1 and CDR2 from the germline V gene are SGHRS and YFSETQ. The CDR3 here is CASPPPGEAFF. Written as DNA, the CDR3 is TGCGCCAGCCCCCCTCCTGGTGAAGCTTTCTTT.

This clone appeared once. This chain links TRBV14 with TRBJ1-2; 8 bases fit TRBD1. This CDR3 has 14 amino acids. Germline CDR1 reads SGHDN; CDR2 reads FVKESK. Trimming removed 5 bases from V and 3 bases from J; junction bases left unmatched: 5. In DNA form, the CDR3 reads TGTGCCAGCAGCGACTCAGGGGGCGACTATGGCTACACCTTC. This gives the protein CASSDSGGDYGYTF.

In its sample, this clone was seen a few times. CDR3 sequence reads: CASSSSTEAFF. CDR3 bases: TGTGCCAGCAGCTCGTCTACTGAAGCTTTCTTT. The chain recombines TRBV7-6 with TRBJ1-1; D is undetermined. V lost 4 bases, J lost 5 bases, and 5 bases lay in between. Germline CDR1 and CDR2: SGHVS and FNYEAQ. This CDR3 contains 11 residues.

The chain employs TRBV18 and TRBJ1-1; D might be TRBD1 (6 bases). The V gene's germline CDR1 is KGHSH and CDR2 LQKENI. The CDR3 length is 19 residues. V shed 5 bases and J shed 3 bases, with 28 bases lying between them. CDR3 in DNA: TGTGCCAGCTCAACGAACTCAAAGTCGAATCAGGGGTTGGACACTGAAGCTTTCTTT. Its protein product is CASSTNSKSNQGLDTEAFF.

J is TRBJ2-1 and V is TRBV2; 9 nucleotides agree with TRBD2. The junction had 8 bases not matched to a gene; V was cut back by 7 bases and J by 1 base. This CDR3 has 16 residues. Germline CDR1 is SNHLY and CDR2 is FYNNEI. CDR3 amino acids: CASTRREGKSYNEQFF. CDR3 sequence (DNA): TGTGCCAGCACCCGGCGGGAGGGCAAATCCTACAATGAGCAGTTCTTC.

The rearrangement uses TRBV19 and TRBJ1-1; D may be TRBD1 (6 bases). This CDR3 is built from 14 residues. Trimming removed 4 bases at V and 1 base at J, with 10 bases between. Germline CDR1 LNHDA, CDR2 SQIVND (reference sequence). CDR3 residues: CASSTQGANTEAFF. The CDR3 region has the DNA TGTGCCAGTAGTACACAGGGTGCGAACACTGAAGCTTTCTTT.

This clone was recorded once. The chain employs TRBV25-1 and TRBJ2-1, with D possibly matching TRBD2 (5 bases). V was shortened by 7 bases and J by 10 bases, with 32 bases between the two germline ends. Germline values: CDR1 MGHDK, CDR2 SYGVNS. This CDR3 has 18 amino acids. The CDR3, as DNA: TGTGCCAGCACCCGGAAGAAGAGCGGCCCCAGGCTAGCAAGGGAGCAGTTCTTC. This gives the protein CASTRKKSGPRLAREQFF.

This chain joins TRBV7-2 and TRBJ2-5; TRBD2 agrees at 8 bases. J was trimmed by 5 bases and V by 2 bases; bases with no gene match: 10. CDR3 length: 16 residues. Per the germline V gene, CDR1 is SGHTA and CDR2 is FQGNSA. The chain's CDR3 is CASSLSPGLVTETQYF. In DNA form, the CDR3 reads TGTGCCAGCAGCTTATCCCCGGGACTAGTGACGGAGACCCAGTACTTC. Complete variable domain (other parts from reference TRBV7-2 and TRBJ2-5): GAGVSQSPSNKVTEKGKDVELRCDPISGHTALYWYRQSLGQGLEFLIYFQGNSAPDKSGLPSDRFSAERTGGSVSTLTIQRTQQEDSAVYLCASSLSPGLVTETQYFGPGTRLLVL.